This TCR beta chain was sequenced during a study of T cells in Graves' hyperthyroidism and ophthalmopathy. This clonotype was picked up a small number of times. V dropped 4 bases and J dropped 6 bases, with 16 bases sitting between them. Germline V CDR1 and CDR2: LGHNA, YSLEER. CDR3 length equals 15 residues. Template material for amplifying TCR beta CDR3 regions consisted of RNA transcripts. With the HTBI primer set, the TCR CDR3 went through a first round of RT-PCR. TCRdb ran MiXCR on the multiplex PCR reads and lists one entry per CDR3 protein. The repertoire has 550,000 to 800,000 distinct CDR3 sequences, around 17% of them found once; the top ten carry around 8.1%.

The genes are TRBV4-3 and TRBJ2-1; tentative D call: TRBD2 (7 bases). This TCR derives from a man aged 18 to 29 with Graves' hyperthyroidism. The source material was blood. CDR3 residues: CASSLRGLTFNEQFF. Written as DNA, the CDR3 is TGCGCCAGCAGCCTCAGGGGACTAACCTTCAATGAGCAGTTCTTC.